The 20 T cell receptor beta chains below come from one sample, sequenced in a study of blood T cell repertoires in COVID-19. Profiled with immunoSEQ multiplex PCR; TCRdb holds only in-frame clones, not every one. The sample has 310,000 or so clones, 86% seen once; the top ten hold around 1.5%. Sequenced input: peripheral blood. The receptor set was obtained from a woman aged 50 to 60 with acute or convalescent COVID-19.

For the CDR3, the DNA is TGTGCTAGTGGCCGGGACAGGGGGCCCCAGCATTTT. Translating gives CASGRDRGPQHF. This chain uses TRBV12-5 with TRBJ1-5; TRBD1 agrees at 10 bases. The CDR3 totals 12 residues. The germline CDR1 and CDR2 sequences are LGHNT and FRNRAP. The trim removed 6 bases at V and 9 bases at J, leaving 2 bases unmatched. Full variable domain (remainder filled in from reference TRBV12-5 and TRBJ1-5): DARVTQTPRHKVTEMGQEVTMRCQPILGHNTVFWYRQTMMQGLELLAYFRNRAPLDDSGMPKDRFSAEMPDATLATLKIQPSEPRDSAVYFCASGRDRGPQHFGDGTRLSIL.

The CDR3 protein is CASSVPGNYGYTF. DNA for the CDR3: TGTGCCAGCAGCGTGCCAGGGAACTATGGCTACACCTTC. V and J are TRBV9 and TRBJ1-2; weak D call: TRBD1 (5 bases). The CDR3 extends over 13 amino acids. Germline CDR1 SGDLS, CDR2 YYNGEE. Trimming took 2 bases from V and 2 from J, leaving 7 bases between them.

V usage is TRBV18 and J usage is TRBJ2-5, with D possibly being TRBD1 (8 bases). The CDR3 is 16 amino acids. The V end was cut by 4 bases, the J end by 5 bases, with 20 bases between. The germline CDR1 and CDR2 sequences are KGHSH and LQKENI. The CDR3 reads CASSRTRTGLGETQYF. CDR3 bases: TGTGCCAGCTCACGGACTAGGACAGGGTTGGGGGAGACCCAGTACTTC.

The gene calls are TRBV10-3 and TRBJ2-3, with a tentative D call TRBD2 (7 bases). CDR1 is ENHRY, CDR2 SYGVKD, per germline. The CDR3 spans 17 residues. The V and J ends lost 0 bases and 4 bases respectively, with 17 bases between them. The CDR3 nucleotides are TGTGCCATCAGTGAGTCCCTACGGGGGGCGCAGGCAGATACGCAGTATTTT. It specifies CAISESLRGAQADTQYF.

The chain carries TRBV29-1 and TRBJ2-3; possibly TRBD2 for D (6 bases). CDR3 length: 14 amino acids. Trimming removed 4 bases at V and 3 bases at J, with 14 bases between. Germline CDR1 reads SQVTM; CDR2 reads ANQGSEA. As DNA, the CDR3 is TGCAGCGTTGTCTCAGGAGGGAGGACAGATACGCAGTATTTT. This translates into CSVVSGGRTDTQYF.

This clone was detected a few times. The J gene is TRBJ2-5, the V gene TRBV7-8; D uncertain. CDR1 and CDR2 from the germline V gene are SGHVS and FQNEAQ. The CDR3 contains 12 residues. Trimming cost V 4 bases and J 4 bases, with 7 bases left between them. CDR3 region: CASSSHGETQYF. CDR3 bases: TGTGCCAGCAGCTCGCACGGAGAGACCCAGTACTTC. The full variable domain, in which reference TRBV7-8 and TRBJ2-5 provide the parts outside the CDR3, is GAGVSQSPRYKVAKRGQDVALRCDPISGHVSLFWYQQALGQGPEFLTYFQNEAQLDKSGLPSDRFFAERPEGSVSTLKIQRTQQEDSAVYLCASSSHGETQYFGPGTRLLVL.

This chain joins TRBV5-1 and TRBJ2-5; 11 nucleotides line up with TRBD2. The trim removed 4 bases at V and 0 bases at J, leaving 5 bases unmatched. The germline V gene encodes CDR1 SGHRS and CDR2 YFSETQ. CDR3 size: 16 residues. The CDR3 loop reads CASSQGLAAYQETQYF. DNA of the CDR3: TGCGCCAGCAGCCAGGGACTAGCGGCGTACCAAGAGACCCAGTACTTC.

The V and J genes are TRBV3-1 (or the pseudogene TRBV3-2) and TRBJ2-3, with TRBD2 matching 12 bases. The germline gives CDR1 LGHDT, CDR2 YNNKEL (reference sequence). The CDR3 is 18 residues long. V trimming: 1 base; J trimming: 3 bases; junction bases outside the gene matches: 8. The CDR3 DNA sequence: TGTGCCAGCAGCCAAGGAGCCCTAGCGGGAGGGGTTACAGATACGCAGTATTTT. This translates into CASSQGALAGGVTDTQYF.

Of note for this clone: The junction and the germline gene differ at one end; a read error may be behind it. The chain combines TRBV7-9 with TRBJ2-1; 9 bases match TRBD2. This CDR3 has 11 amino acids. Germline values: CDR1 SEHNR, CDR2 FQNEAQ (reference sequence). In DNA form, the CDR3 reads TGTGCCAGCAGCTTAGGGCTAGCGGGGATCTTC. Its protein is CASSLGLAGIF. The complete variable domain, with remaining parts taken from reference TRBV7-9 and TRBJ2-1, reads DTGVSQNPRHKITKRGQNVTFRCDPISEHNRLYWYRQTLGQGPEFLTYFQNEAQLEKSRLLSDRFSAERPKGSFSTLEIQRTEQGDSAMYLCASSLGLAGIFGPGTRLTVL.

The J gene is TRBJ2-7, the V gene TRBV29-1, with a possible D match to TRBD1 (6 bases). Germline assignment: CDR1 SQVTM and CDR2 ANQGSEA. The length of the CDR3 is 14 residues. The V gene lost 3 bases and the J gene lost 7 bases, with 19 bases spanning the gap. The DNA of the CDR3 is TGCAGCGTTGACGTCGGGACACGGGTGAGGGAGCAGTACTTC. It codes for CSVDVGTRVREQYF.

To note about this clone: Different DNA sequences within this sample yield the same CDR3. In DNA form, the CDR3 reads TGCGCCACCACCCGGGACAGGGGACATGCAACTAATGAAAAACTGTTTTTT. It encodes CATTRDRGHATNEKLFF. The V and J genes are TRBV10-1 and TRBJ1-4; 10 bases fit TRBD1. The CDR3 length is 17 residues. From germline, CDR1 is WNHNN and CDR2 SYGVQD (reference sequence). V lost 10 bases to trimming and J lost 0 bases; unmatched junction nucleotides: 11.

The chain links TRBV21-1 to TRBJ2-2; whether TRBD1, the table's D call, matches the DNA was not checked. TRBV21-1 represents a pseudogene. The CDR3 has 13 residues. CDR3 sequence: CASPLGGTGELFF. The DNA of the CDR3 is TGTGCCAGTCCTTTAGGGGGCACCGGGGAGCTGTTTTTT.

This chain uses TRBV12-3 or TRBV12-4 with TRBJ1-1; no reliable D call. Trimming left V 3 bases short and J 8 bases short, with 7 bases between. CDR3 length equals 11 residues. The CDR3 protein is CASSFSGEAFF. CDR3 in DNA: TGTGCCAGCAGTTTCTCGGGAGAAGCTTTCTTT.

The chain is built from TRBV7-3 and TRBJ2-1, with a weak D call TRBD2 (6 bases). Trimming removed 4 bases at V and 1 base at J, with 8 bases between. The CDR3 has 14 amino acids. CDR1 SGHTA and CDR2 FQGTGA come from the germline V gene. Written as DNA, the CDR3 is TGTGCCAGCAGCTCCCGGGGGTCCTACAATGAGCAGTTCTTC. Translated: CASSSRGSYNEQFF.

The chain is built from TRBV9 and TRBJ2-7; tentative D call: TRBD2 (6 bases). This CDR3 has 12 amino acids. The V end lost 2 bases, the J end lost 12 bases, and 15 bases lay between the germline ends. Germline-derived CDR1 and CDR2 are SGDLS and YYNGEE. CDR3 coding DNA: TGTGCCAGCAGCGTTCAGGGAGGCGTCCCGTACTTC. The encoded protein is CASSVQGGVPYF.

In the case of this clone: Other DNA sequences in this sample translate to the same CDR3. This chain uses TRBV5-1 with TRBJ1-6; TRBD1 might be the D (6 bases). Germline CDR1 is SGHRS and CDR2 is YFSETQ. V was clipped by 3 bases and J by 4 bases, with 8 bases between them. The CDR3 has 14 residues. The CDR3: CASSSGQYNSPLHF. The CDR3, as DNA: TGCGCCAGCAGCTCCGGACAGTATAATTCACCCCTCCACTTT. Full variable domain (missing parts from reference TRBV5-1 and TRBJ1-6): KAGVTQTPRYLIKTRGQQVTLSCSPISGHRSVSWYQQTPGQGLQFLFEYFSETQRNKGNFPGRFSGRQFSNSRSEMNVSTLELGDSALYLCASSSGQYNSPLHFGNGTRLTVT.

V usage is TRBV28 and J usage is TRBJ1-5; perhaps TRBD1 as D (5 bases). The V and J ends lost 4 bases and 6 bases respectively, with 10 bases between them. The germline V gene has CDR1 MDHEN and CDR2 SYDVKM. This CDR3 is built from 13 residues. The CDR3 here is CASSWGVTQPQHF. The DNA of the CDR3 is TGTGCCAGCAGTTGGGGGGTTACTCAGCCCCAGCATTTT.

This chain joins TRBV2 and TRBJ2-7; D is unresolved. The CDR3 has 13 amino acids. V lost 3 bases to trimming and J lost 0 bases, with 6 bases between them. The germline gives CDR1 SNHLY, CDR2 FYNNEI. The CDR3 nucleotides read TGTGCCAGCAGTGACGACAACTCCTACGAGCAGTACTTC. Encoded protein: CASSDDNSYEQYF.

The table lists this clone with a count of one. The genes are TRBV19 and TRBJ2-6; D uncertain. This CDR3 is 17 amino acids long. Trimming removed 5 bases from V and 0 bases from J, with 14 bases in between. Germline V gives CDR1 LNHDA, CDR2 SQIVND (reference sequence). The CDR3 protein is CASSPVLRSSGANVLTF. The CDR3 region has the DNA TGTGCCAGTAGTCCCGTTCTGCGGAGCTCTGGGGCCAACGTCCTGACTTTC.

This sequence joins TRBV15 and TRBJ2-2; D is unclear. V was shortened by 3 bases and J by 5 bases, with 13 bases between the two germline ends. This CDR3 has 15 amino acids. Germline V CDR1 and CDR2: LNHNV, YYDKDF (reference sequence). The CDR3 here is CATSSPQTATGELFF. The DNA of the CDR3 is TGTGCCACCAGCAGTCCTCAGACTGCTACCGGGGAGCTGTTTTTT.